This T cell receptor beta chain is drawn from a study of shared clonotypes between healthy human individuals. The table came from immunoSEQ multiplex PCR; TCRdb's copy has only in-frame clones and leaves some out. The table includes around 640,000 clones, approximately 96% detected once. Germline V gives CDR1 SEHNR, CDR2 FQNEAQ (reference sequence). This CDR3 contains 15 residues. V lost 1 base and J lost 4; bases outside the gene matches: 3. In regard to this clone: This same CDR3 is encoded by further DNA sequences in the sample.

Naive CD8 cells lacked CD45RO and underwent positive selection for CCR7, leaving out terminally differentiated effector memory CD45RA+ cells. The sequence was obtained from a woman in her 30s in good health. The genes are TRBV7-9 and TRBJ2-1, with 8 bases aligning to TRBD2. The sample taken for sequencing was naive CD8+ T cells sorted from blood. CDR3 region: CASSLGTSGYNEQFF. The DNA of the CDR3 is TGTGCCAGCAGCTTAGGTACTAGCGGTTACAATGAGCAGTTCTTC. Supplemented by reference TRBV7-9 and TRBJ2-1, the full variable domain reads DTGVSQNPRHKITKRGQNVTFRCDPISEHNRLYWYRQTLGQGPEFLTYFQNEAQLEKSRLLSDRFSAERPKGSFSTLEIQRTEQGDSAMYLCASSLGTSGYNEQFFGPGTRLTVL.